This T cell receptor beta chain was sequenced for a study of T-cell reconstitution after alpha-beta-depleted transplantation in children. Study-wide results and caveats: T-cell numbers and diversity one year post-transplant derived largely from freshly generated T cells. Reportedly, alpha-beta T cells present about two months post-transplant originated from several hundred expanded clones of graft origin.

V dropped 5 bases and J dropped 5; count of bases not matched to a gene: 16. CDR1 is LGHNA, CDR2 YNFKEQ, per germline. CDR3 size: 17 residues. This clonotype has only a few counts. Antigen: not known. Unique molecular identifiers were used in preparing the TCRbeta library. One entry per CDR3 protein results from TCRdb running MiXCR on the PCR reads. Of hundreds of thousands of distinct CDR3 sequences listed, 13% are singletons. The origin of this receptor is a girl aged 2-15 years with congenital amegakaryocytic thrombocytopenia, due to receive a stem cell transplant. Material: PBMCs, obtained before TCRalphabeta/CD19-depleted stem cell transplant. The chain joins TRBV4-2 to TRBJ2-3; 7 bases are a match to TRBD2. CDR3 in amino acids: CASSSRGGGGPIDTQYF. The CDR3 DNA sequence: TGTGCCAGCAGCTCCCGTGGGGGGGGAGGGCCTATAGATACGCAGTATTTT.